These 18 T cell receptor beta chains were sequenced from one sample in a study of T-cell reconstitution after alpha-beta-depleted transplantation in children listed by TCRdb under 2016. What the treatment or condition label conveys for this sample: allogeneic hematopoietic cell transplantation with graft depleted of TCRalphabeta T cells and CD19 B cells. Libraries were made using PCR. The run used an Illumina HiSeq 2500. Molecular barcoding was employed in the preparation of TCR libraries, with unique molecular identifiers being used to normalize TCRbeta repertoire quantification. The public reads were reanalyzed by TCRdb: fastp trimming at Q25, MiXCR alignment, in-frame beta chains only. One record per CDR3 amino acid sequence lists the most common genes and DNA. The sample profile shows hundreds of thousands of distinct CDR3 sequences; 6.5% to 9% of them were found once. About 6.4% of the sample is taken by the ten largest.

Sample: PBMCs, mostly from graft donor cells, taken 180 days after TCRalphabeta/CD19-depleted stem cell transplant. These receptors were collected from a male patient younger than 18 who had a stem cell transplant for acute lymphoblastic leukemia, so the T cells may come from the graft donor.

At least ten counts were recorded for this clonotype. The rearrangement uses TRBV6-5 and TRBJ1-2; D uncertain. CDR1 MNHEY and CDR2 SVGAGI come from the germline V gene. V was pared by 2 bases and J by 4 bases, with 8 bases between. The CDR3 runs 13 residues. DNA for the CDR3: TGTGCCAGCAGTTACGCAGTAGCCTATGGCTACACCTTC. Encoded protein: CASSYAVAYGYTF.

Ten or more counts support this clonotype. V and J are TRBV7-3 and TRBJ2-3; D remains unclear. V was pared by 2 bases and J by 2 bases, with 11 bases between. This CDR3 contains 15 residues. The V gene's germline CDR1 is SGHTA and CDR2 FQGTGA. The CDR3 loop reads CASSLFPSNTDTQYF. The CDR3 DNA reads as TGTGCCAGCAGCTTATTCCCTAGTAACACAGATACGCAGTATTTT.

This clonotype showed up many times. The gene calls are TRBV7-9 and TRBJ1-1; 9 bases map to TRBD1. The CDR3 consists of 16 residues. V shed 5 bases and J 5 bases; nucleotides not matched to a gene: 12. Germline assignment: CDR1 SEHNR and CDR2 FQNEAQ (reference sequence). For the CDR3, the DNA is TGTGCCAGCAGCCCGAGGGACAGGGTGCCGGGAACTGAAGCTTTCTTT. As protein: CASSPRDRVPGTEAFF.

This clonotype was recorded at least ten times. The J gene is TRBJ1-1, the V gene TRBV5-1; D gene uncertain. The CDR3 runs 13 residues. Trimming left V 0 bases short and J 9 bases short, with 12 bases between. Germline V gives CDR1 SGHRS, CDR2 YFSETQ. The CDR3 sequence: CASSLEAFSQAFF. The DNA of the CDR3 is TGCGCCAGCAGCTTGGAGGCGTTCTCACAAGCTTTCTTT.

CDR3 nucleotides: TGTGCCAGCAGTTCCCGGACCAGGGGGCAATCTAAGGCCAAAAACATTCAGTACTTC. As protein: CASSSRTRGQSKAKNIQYF. This chain uses TRBV12-3 or TRBV12-4 with TRBJ2-4; 8 nucleotides match TRBD1. Trimming at V came to 4 bases and at J to 1 base, leaving 15 bases not matched to a gene. The CDR3 sequence is 19 residues long.

This clonotype was counted at least ten times. The chain links TRBV27 to TRBJ2-4, with TRBD1 matching 10 bases. With 5 bases clipped from V and 0 bases from J, the junction kept 7 bases outside the gene matches. Germline assignment: CDR1 MNHEY and CDR2 SMNVEV (reference sequence). The CDR3 length is 17 residues. CDR3 protein: CASSADRGELAKNIQYF. The DNA for the CDR3 is TGTGCCAGCAGTGCGGACAGGGGGGAACTAGCCAAAAACATTCAGTACTTC.

This clonotype has ten or more counts. DNA for the CDR3: TGTGCCAGCAGTTTATCGATTCAGGGTTCCTACGAGCAGTACTTC. Amino acid sequence: CASSLSIQGSYEQYF. This chain links TRBV27 with TRBJ2-7; tentative D call: TRBD1 (5 bases). This CDR3 spans 15 amino acids. Germline assignment: CDR1 MNHEY and CDR2 SMNVEV (reference sequence). V was clipped by 0 bases and J by 1 base, with 10 bases between them.

This clonotype occurred many times. V and J are TRBV5-1 and TRBJ2-3, with 7 bases matching TRBD1. The CDR3 covers 13 residues. Per germline, CDR1 SGHRS and CDR2 YFSETQ. J was trimmed by 9 bases and V by 3 bases; bases with no gene match: 7. DNA for the CDR3: TGCGCCAGCAGCTCCGTGACAGGGCAAACGCAGTATTTT. This encodes CASSSVTGQTQYF. Looking up the rest from reference TRBV5-1 and TRBJ2-3 gives the full variable domain: KAGVTQTPRYLIKTRGQQVTLSCSPISGHRSVSWYQQTPGQGLQFLFEYFSETQRNKGNFPGRFSGRQFSNSRSEMNVSTLELGDSALYLCASSSVTGQTQYFGPGTRLTVL.

The table lists this clonotype with many counts. This chain links TRBV10-3 with TRBJ1-1; no reliable D call. Between the trimmed V and J ends, which lost 4 bases and 10 bases, there was a span of 19 bases. There are 14 residues in the CDR3. From germline, CDR1 is ENHRY and CDR2 SYGVKD. CDR3 bases: TGTGCCATCAGTGGATGGATGGAGCCCCCCTCAGCTTTCTTT. The encoded protein is CAISGWMEPPSAFF.

There are many counts of this clonotype. The rearrangement uses TRBV7-2 and TRBJ2-1, with 10 bases that match TRBD2. The CDR3 sequence is 16 residues long. The V gene end was trimmed by 1 base and the J gene end by 3 bases; junction bases not matched to a gene: 3. Germline assignment: CDR1 SGHTA and CDR2 FQGNSA. The CDR3 coding sequence is TGTGCCAGCAGCTTAGATAGCGGGGGGTACTACAATGAGCAGTTCTTC. Translation: CASSLDSGGYYNEQFF.

The sample holds many counts of this clonotype. The rearrangement links TRBV27 to TRBJ2-6; D is unresolved. Germline V gives CDR1 MNHEY, CDR2 SMNVEV (reference sequence). V lost 7 bases and J lost 0, with 7 bases in between. The CDR3 has 14 residues. CDR3 in DNA: TGTGCCAGCACGCAACTCTCTGGGGCCAACGTCCTGACTTTC. Its protein product is CASTQLSGANVLTF. Full variable domain (remainder filled in from reference TRBV27 and TRBJ2-6): EAQVTQNPRYLITVTGKKLTVTCSQNMNHEYMSWYRQDPGLGLRQIYYSMNVEVTDKGDVPEGYKVSRKEKRNFPLILESPSPNQTSLYFCASTQLSGANVLTFGAGSRLTVL.

This clonotype was seen repeatedly, ten times or more. This chain joins TRBV10-3 and TRBJ2-7; TRBD1 might be the D (6 bases). Germline CDR1 and CDR2: ENHRY and SYGVKD. V shed 10 bases and J shed 0 bases, with 10 bases lying between them. The CDR3 runs to 12 residues. CDR3 residues: CASRTDSYEQYF. The CDR3 nucleotides are TGTGCCAGCCGGACAGACTCCTACGAGCAGTACTTC.

This clonotype was detected many times. The gene calls are TRBV24-1 and TRBJ2-1, with 13 positions matching TRBD2. The V and J ends lost 4 bases and 5 bases, in that order; junction bases with no gene match: 4. Germline V CDR1 and CDR2: KGHDR, SFDVKD. CDR3 length equals 16 residues. The CDR3 coding sequence is TGTGCCACCAGTGACTCCGGACTAGCGGGAGACAATGAGCAGTTCTTC. As protein: CATSDSGLAGDNEQFF.

As to this clonotype: This sequence may be a read error, since a much larger clone differs from it by one base. This chain links TRBV28 with TRBJ1-5; 9 nucleotides align to TRBD1. This CDR3 contains 15 residues. Per the germline V gene, CDR1 is MDHEN and CDR2 is SYDVKM. J gave up 4 bases and V 1 base, and 2 bases lay outside the gene matches. The CDR3 reads CASSLLGQGNQPQHF. The CDR3 DNA reads as TGTGCCAGCAGTTTATTGGGACAGGGTAATCAGCCCCAGCATTTT.

This chain joins TRBV19 and TRBJ1-2; the D gene is possibly TRBD1 (5 bases). The CDR3 has 17 amino acids. Germline V lookup: CDR1 LNHDA, CDR2 SQIVND (reference sequence). V was trimmed by 10 bases and J by 3 bases, leaving 27 bases between them. The CDR3 region is CATRPPVRVGDHYGYTF. CDR3 DNA sequence: TGTGCCACCAGGCCCCCCGTCAGGGTTGGGGACCACTATGGCTACACCTTC.

This clonotype was seen repeatedly, ten times or more. This chain connects TRBV28 to TRBJ1-1; no clear D gene. Germline V CDR1 and CDR2: MDHEN, SYDVKM. CDR3 length: 14 residues. V was pared by 1 base and J by 6 bases, with 12 bases between. In DNA, the CDR3 is TGTGCCAGCAGTTTATATCCGGGGATCCCTGAAGCTTTCTTT. This encodes CASSLYPGIPEAFF.

Comment on this clonotype: A read error may be the cause here, since a much bigger clone is one base away. Written as DNA, the CDR3 is TGTGCCAGCAGCTTAAGGGGGGTCGCTGACGCTTTCTTT. Translation gives CASSLRGVADAFF. J is TRBJ1-1 and V is TRBV7-2; possible D gene TRBD1, 6 bases. The CDR3 has 13 amino acids. CDR1 is SGHTA, CDR2 FQGNSA, per germline.

This clonotype was counted many times. The chain uses TRBV6-5 and TRBJ1-5, with 8 nucleotides matching TRBD1. The length of the CDR3 is 14 residues. Germline V gene lookup returns CDR1 MNHEY and CDR2 SVGAGI. J lost 4 bases, V lost 4 bases, and 3 bases had no gene match. DNA of the CDR3: TGTGCCAGCAGTTCGACAGGGGATAATCAGCCCCAGCATTTT. Protein sequence: CASSSTGDNQPQHF.